The 11 T cell receptor beta chains below come from one sample, sequenced in a study of blood T cell repertoires in COVID-19. Here immunoSEQ multiplex PCR was the method, and the copy in TCRdb shows in-frame clones only, minus some. The data show roughly 54,000 clones, 85% to 90% seen once. Sequencing was done on a sample of peripheral blood. All receptors come from a human donor in a cohort sampled during active COVID-19.

The CDR3 spells CASSFGLAGDYEQYF. For the CDR3, the DNA is TGTGCCAGCAGTTTCGGCCTAGCGGGGGACTACGAGCAGTACTTC. The chain carries TRBV28 and TRBJ2-7; 10 bases are a match to TRBD2. Germline loops: CDR1 MDHEN, CDR2 SYDVKM. CDR3 length: 15 amino acids. V gave up 3 bases and J gave up 3 bases; unmatched junction bases: 5.

V usage is TRBV11-2 and J usage is TRBJ2-5; D gene uncertain. CDR1 and CDR2 from the germline V gene are SGHAT and FQNNGV. Trimming cost V 4 bases and J 5 bases, with 11 bases left between them. This CDR3 region has 13 residues. The CDR3 DNA reads TGTGCCAGCAGCTCGCAGGTGGTGGAGACCCAGTACTTC. Translating gives CASSSQVVETQYF. Looking up the rest from reference TRBV11-2 and TRBJ2-5 gives the full variable domain: EAGVAQSPRYKIIEKRQSVAFWCNPISGHATLYWYQQILGQGPKLLIQFQNNGVVDDSQLPKDRFSAERLKGVDSTLKIQPAKLEDSAVYLCASSSQVVETQYFGPGTRLLVL.

In its sample, this clone was seen a few times. The chain has TRBV18 and TRBJ2-7, with 16 bases lining up with TRBD2. The CDR3 has 18 amino acids. CDR1 and CDR2 from the germline V gene are KGHSH and LQKENI. V was clipped by 0 bases and J by 2 bases; unmatched bases: 4. CDR3 sequence: CASSPPGLAGGITYEQYF. Written as DNA, the CDR3 is TGTGCCAGCTCACCACCGGGACTAGCGGGGGGGATTACCTACGAGCAGTACTTC. The entire variable domain, with the rest obtained from reference TRBV18 and TRBJ2-7, is as follows: NAGVMQNPRHLVRRRGQEARLRCSPMKGHSHVYWYRQLPEEGLKFMVYLQKENIIDESGMPKERFSAEFPKEGPSILRIQQVVRGDSAAYFCASSPPGLAGGITYEQYFGPGTRLTVT.

This clone was found a few times. The chain is built from TRBV7-2 and TRBJ2-7; D is possibly TRBD1 (5 bases). The CDR3 is 13 residues long. The germline gives CDR1 SGHTA, CDR2 FQGNSA. The V gene lost 3 bases and the J gene lost 3 bases, with 9 bases spanning the gap. The CDR3 DNA follows: TGTGCCAGCAGCTTCGTTCAGGGCTACGAGCAGTACTTC. Encoded protein: CASSFVQGYEQYF. The whole variable domain, remainder taken from reference TRBV7-2 and TRBJ2-7, is GAGVSQSPSNKVTEKGKDVELRCDPISGHTALYWYRQSLGQGLEFLIYFQGNSAPDKSGLPSDRFSAERTGGSVSTLTIQRTQQEDSAVYLCASSFVQGYEQYFGPGTRLTVT.

The gene calls are TRBV7-3 and TRBJ2-1; 8 bases line up with TRBD1. The CDR3 has 15 amino acids. The V gene end was trimmed by 5 bases and the J gene end by 5 bases; junction bases not matched to a gene: 8. Germline V CDR1 and CDR2: SGHTA, FQGTGA. The CDR3 DNA is TGTGCCAGCAGCCGCCTTCAGGACAGGGACAATGAGCAGTTCTTC. Its translation is CASSRLQDRDNEQFF. Based on the CDR3 plus reference TRBV7-3 and TRBJ2-1, the full variable domain is GAGVSQTPSNKVTEKGKYVELRCDPISGHTALYWYRQSLGQGPEFLIYFQGTGAADDSGLPNDRFFAVRPEGSVSTLKIQRTERGDSAVYLCASSRLQDRDNEQFFGPGTRLTVL.

This clone has just one count. The chain uses TRBV7-9 and TRBJ2-1; 7 bases map to TRBD2. The CDR3 totals 14 residues. Trimming at V came to 2 bases and at J to 9 bases, leaving 7 bases not matched to a gene. The germline V gene encodes CDR1 SEHNR and CDR2 FQNEAQ (reference sequence). The CDR3 sequence: CASSLQGGTGEQFF. In nucleotides, the CDR3 is TGTGCCAGCAGCTTACAGGGAGGGACGGGTGAGCAGTTCTTC.

The J gene is TRBJ2-3, the V gene TRBV6-5; 8 positions match TRBD1. This CDR3 has 15 residues. J lost 4 bases, V lost 6 bases, and 9 bases had no gene match. Germline V gene data show CDR1 as MNHEY and CDR2 as SVGAGI. As DNA, the CDR3 is TGTGCCAGCAGGGTCGACAGGGGCCGACCAGATACGCAGTATTTT. It yields the protein CASRVDRGRPDTQYF.

The rearrangement links TRBV5-1 to TRBJ1-2, with D possibly being TRBD1 (6 bases). V was trimmed by 1 base and J by 8 bases, leaving 21 bases between them. Germline V gene sequence: CDR1 SGHRS, CDR2 YFSETQ. The CDR3 covers 16 residues. CDR3 DNA sequence: TGCGCCAGCAGCTTGAATCTTGCAGGGGAATCGGGCGGCTACACCTTC. Protein: CASSLNLAGESGGYTF. The complete variable domain, with remaining parts taken from reference TRBV5-1 and TRBJ1-2, reads KAGVTQTPRYLIKTRGQQVTLSCSPISGHRSVSWYQQTPGQGLQFLFEYFSETQRNKGNFPGRFSGRQFSNSRSEMNVSTLELGDSALYLCASSLNLAGESGGYTFGSGTRLTVV.

The chain uses TRBV5-1 and TRBJ1-1; D is unclear. Trimming removed 4 bases at V and 4 bases at J, with 11 bases between. The CDR3 extends over 13 amino acids. Germline values: CDR1 SGHRS, CDR2 YFSETQ. The CDR3 loop is CASSQTPGTEAFF. The CDR3, as DNA: TGCGCCAGCAGCCAAACCCCCGGCACTGAAGCTTTCTTT.

This clone was seen only once. The chain links TRBV18 to TRBJ2-7; TRBD1 might be the D (5 bases). The CDR3 runs 14 residues. V lost 3 bases and J lost 4, with 13 bases in between. The germline gives CDR1 KGHSH, CDR2 LQKENI. The CDR3: CASSPSNTGYEQYF. Written as DNA, the CDR3 is TGTGCCAGCTCACCCTCAAATACAGGATACGAGCAGTACTTC.

V is TRBV6-5 and J is TRBJ2-2; TRBD1 matches at 7 bases. J lost 0 bases, V lost 8 bases, and 6 bases had no gene match. There are 15 residues in the CDR3. Germline-derived CDR1 and CDR2 are MNHEY and SVGAGI. Here the CDR3 DNA reads TGTGCCAGCCGACAGGGTTCAGCGAACACCGGGGAGCTGTTTTTT. It yields the protein CASRQGSANTGELFF.